This TCR beta chain was documented in a study of T-cell memory formation after mild COVID-19 (dated by TCRdb to the early 2020s). Background for the entire study: TCR sequence clusters from the two donors were largely donor specific. Longitudinal TCRalpha and TCRbeta repertoire sequencing tracked T-cell clones expanding and contracting after mild COVID-19 in two donors. Two young, previously healthy adult volunteers made up the cohort, one male and one female.

General findings and caveats noted by the study authors: The detection of some responding clones in pre-infection memory suggests that pre-existing cross-reactive memory T cells joined the SARS-CoV-2 response. SARS-CoV-2 specificity of the second-wave clones peaking on day 37 was not confirmed. Contracting CD4+ clones turned up mainly in the CM and EM memory subsets, whereas EMRA was where CD8+ clones were enriched. Only a couple of mild cases were covered in the study, and larger cohorts including severe cases with pre-infection samples were considered necessary. Balanced CD4/CD8 phenotypes were observed for clones contracting from day 15 to 85, whereas a bias towards CD4+ was observed for a second wave of clones expanding from day 15 to 37.

From the cysteine up to the phenylalanine, the CDR3 has a length of 17 residues. Only the CDR3 DNA is retained, 51 bases long and in frame from the first base. The junction shows trimming of 5 bases on V and 3 bases on J, and the gene matches do not reach 14 bases of it. The germline V gene supplies CDR1 SGHVS and CDR2 FNYEAQ. To note about this clonotype: Its cognate antigen has yet to be identified. Base qualities are not provided; no much larger clone lies one nucleotide away.

Ficoll-Paque density gradient centrifugation was the method used to isolate PBMCs. TCRdb lists the instrument as Illumina NovaSeq 6000. TCRalpha and TCRbeta cDNA libraries were constructed by 5'RACE with constant-segment primers, with sample barcodes and unique molecular identifiers being introduced. RNA was extracted from every sample with Trizol reagent. Libraries were amplified in two PCR steps, with a second sample barcode and Illumina TruSeq adapters added in the second step. Libraries were sequenced on an Illumina NovaSeq with 2 x 150 bp paired-end reads. In the original analysis: Demultiplexing of reads and collapsing into UMI-guided consensus sequences were performed with migec v1.2.7. Using mixcr v2.1.11, UMI consensuses were aligned to TRA and TRB V and J templates and then assembled into clonotypes. Expanded or contracted clonotypes were those called significant by both edgeR and NoisET, with noise models trained on biological replicates. For edgeR calls, the thresholds were a false discovery rate-adjusted p below 0.01 and a log2 fold-change of 1. As an exploratory analysis of dynamics, max-normalized trajectories of the 1000 most abundant clonotypes were examined with PCA combined with hierarchical clustering. The CD4 or CD8 phenotype of responding clones was assigned using the separately sequenced CD4+ and CD8+ repertoires. TCRdb trimmed the raw reads at Q25, called clones with MiXCR and kept productive beta chains. Entries that share a CDR3 protein sequence are merged under the most common genes and DNA. V and J calls and clone size were set by TCRdb, not the authors. The sample table lists about 470,000 distinct CDR3 sequences, 15% to 20% of them with a count of one. Roughly an eighth of the sample is taken by the ten largest.

The sequencing sample was made of PBMCs or a T cell subset sorted from them (not recorded which). The sequence came from an adult woman who had mild COVID-19 (a few samples of this study predate the infection). The sample titles of this study are shuffled in the database, so cell type and time point are left out; the donor was told from shared clones. The V gene is TRBV7-6 and the J gene is TRBJ2-3, and TRBD1 aligns with 7 junction nucleotides. CDR3 loop: CASSLLQRQGETDTQYF. The DNA sequence is TGTGCCAGCAGCCTGCTCCAGAGACAGGGAGAAACAGATACGCAGTATTTT.